This record covers a single TCR beta chain. The target antigen is unknown. The quantity of total RNA per TCR library was around 3.5 ug. TCRdb re-called the 5' RACE reads and shows each CDR3 protein once, DNA omitted. The table for this sample gives around 380,000 distinct CDR3 sequences. CDR1 is SQVTM, CDR2 ANQGSEA, per germline. The CDR3 loop spans 13 amino acids. These data belong to a study of monozygotic twins with inflammatory bowel disease. Study-level findings and limits: Compared with healthy twins, IBD patients shared fewer clonotypes with others, especially with disease activity. IBD patients carried less diverse TCRbeta repertoires (inverse Simpson) than healthy co-twins.

The TCR originated in a human donor with ulcerative colitis or Crohn's disease, or a healthy co-twin of an affected twin (not recorded which). Sequencing was carried out using blood. The chain has TRBV29-1 and TRBJ2-3. This CDR3 reads CSVGSTTTDTQYF.